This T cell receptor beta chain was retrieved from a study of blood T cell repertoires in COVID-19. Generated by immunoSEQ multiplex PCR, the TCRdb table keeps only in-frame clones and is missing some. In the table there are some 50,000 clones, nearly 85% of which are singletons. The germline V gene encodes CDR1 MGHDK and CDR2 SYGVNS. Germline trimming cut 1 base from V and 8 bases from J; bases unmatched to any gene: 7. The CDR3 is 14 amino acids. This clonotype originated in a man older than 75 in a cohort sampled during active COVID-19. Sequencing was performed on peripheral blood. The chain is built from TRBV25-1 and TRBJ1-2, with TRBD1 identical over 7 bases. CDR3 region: CASSESTGAWGYTF. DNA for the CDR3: TGTGCCAGCAGTGAATCTACAGGGGCATGGGGCTACACCTTC.